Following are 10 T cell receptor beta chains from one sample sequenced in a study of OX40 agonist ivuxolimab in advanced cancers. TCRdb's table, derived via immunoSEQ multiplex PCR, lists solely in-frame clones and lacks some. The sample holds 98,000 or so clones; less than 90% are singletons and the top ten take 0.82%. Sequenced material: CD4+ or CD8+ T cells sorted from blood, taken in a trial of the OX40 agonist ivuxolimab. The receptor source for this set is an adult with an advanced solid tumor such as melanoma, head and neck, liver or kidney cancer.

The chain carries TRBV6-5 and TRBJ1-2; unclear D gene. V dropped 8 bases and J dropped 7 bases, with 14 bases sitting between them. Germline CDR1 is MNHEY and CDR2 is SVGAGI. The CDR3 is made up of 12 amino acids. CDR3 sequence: CASLRTGGGYTF. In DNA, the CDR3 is TGTGCCAGCCTACGGACCGGCGGTGGCTACACCTTC.

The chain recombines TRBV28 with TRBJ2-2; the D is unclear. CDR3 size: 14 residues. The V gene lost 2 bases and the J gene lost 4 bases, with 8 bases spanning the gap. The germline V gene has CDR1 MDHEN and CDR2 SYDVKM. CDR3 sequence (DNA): TGTGCCAGCAGTTTAACCCCACGCACCGGGGAGCTGTTTTTT. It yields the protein CASSLTPRTGELFF.

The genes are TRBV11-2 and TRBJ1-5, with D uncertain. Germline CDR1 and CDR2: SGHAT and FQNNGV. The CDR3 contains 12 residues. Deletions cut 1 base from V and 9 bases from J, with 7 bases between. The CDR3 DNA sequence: TGTGCCAGCAGCTTAGCGGGAGGGCCCCAGCATTTT. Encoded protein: CASSLAGGPQHF.

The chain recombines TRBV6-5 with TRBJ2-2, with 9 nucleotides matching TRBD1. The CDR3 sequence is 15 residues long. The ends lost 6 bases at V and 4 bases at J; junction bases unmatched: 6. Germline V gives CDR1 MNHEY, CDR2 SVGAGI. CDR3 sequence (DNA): TGTGCCAGCAGGACAGGGGGAAGTAGCACCGGGGAGCTGTTTTTT. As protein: CASRTGGSSTGELFF.

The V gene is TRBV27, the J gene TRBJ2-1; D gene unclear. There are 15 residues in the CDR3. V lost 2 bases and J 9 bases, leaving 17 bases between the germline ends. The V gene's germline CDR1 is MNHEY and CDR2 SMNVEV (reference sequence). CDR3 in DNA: TGTGCCAGCAGTTTACAGGCCCTTCCCCGTGGTGAGCAGTTCTTC. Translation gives CASSLQALPRGEQFF.

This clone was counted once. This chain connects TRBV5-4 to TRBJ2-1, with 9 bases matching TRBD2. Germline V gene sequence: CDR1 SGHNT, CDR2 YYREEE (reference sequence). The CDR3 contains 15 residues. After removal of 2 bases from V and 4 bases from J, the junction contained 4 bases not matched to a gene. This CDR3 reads CASSFEREVYNEQFF. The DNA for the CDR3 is TGTGCCAGCAGCTTTGAGCGGGAGGTTTACAATGAGCAGTTCTTC.

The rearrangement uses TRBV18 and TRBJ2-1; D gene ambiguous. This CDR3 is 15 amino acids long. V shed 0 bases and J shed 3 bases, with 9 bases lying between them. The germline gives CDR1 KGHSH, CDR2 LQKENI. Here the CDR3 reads CASSPPSLDYNEQFF. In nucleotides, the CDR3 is TGTGCCAGCTCACCACCATCTCTGGACTACAATGAGCAGTTCTTC.

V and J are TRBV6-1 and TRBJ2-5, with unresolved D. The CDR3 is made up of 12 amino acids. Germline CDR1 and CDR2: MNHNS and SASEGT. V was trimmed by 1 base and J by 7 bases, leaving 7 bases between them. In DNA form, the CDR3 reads TGTGCCAGCAGTGAAGTTGAAAGGACCCAGTACTTC. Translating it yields CASSEVERTQYF.

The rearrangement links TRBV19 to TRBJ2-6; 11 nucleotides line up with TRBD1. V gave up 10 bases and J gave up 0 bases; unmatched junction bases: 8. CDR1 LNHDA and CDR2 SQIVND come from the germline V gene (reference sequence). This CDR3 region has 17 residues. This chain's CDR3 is CATGGQGDFSGANVLTF. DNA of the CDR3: TGTGCCACTGGGGGACAGGGGGATTTCTCTGGGGCCAACGTCCTGACTTTC.

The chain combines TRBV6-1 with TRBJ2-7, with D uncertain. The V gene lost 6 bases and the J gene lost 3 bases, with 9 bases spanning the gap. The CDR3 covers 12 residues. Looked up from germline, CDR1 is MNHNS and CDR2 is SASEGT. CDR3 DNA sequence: TGTGCCAGCAGGGGCCAATACTACGAGCAGTACTTC. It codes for CASRGQYYEQYF.